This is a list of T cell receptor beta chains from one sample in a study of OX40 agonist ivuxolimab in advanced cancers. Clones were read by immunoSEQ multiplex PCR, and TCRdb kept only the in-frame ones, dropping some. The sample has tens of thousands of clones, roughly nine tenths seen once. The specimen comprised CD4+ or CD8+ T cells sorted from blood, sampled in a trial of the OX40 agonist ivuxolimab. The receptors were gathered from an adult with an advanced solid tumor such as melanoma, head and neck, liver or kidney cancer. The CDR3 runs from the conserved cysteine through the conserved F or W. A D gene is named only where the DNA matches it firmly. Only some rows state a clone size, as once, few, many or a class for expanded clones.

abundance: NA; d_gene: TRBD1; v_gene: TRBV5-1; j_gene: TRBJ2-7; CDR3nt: TGCGCCAGCAGCTTGGCTGACAGGGGGCTTGACGAGCAGTACTTC; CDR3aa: CASSLADRGLDEQYF
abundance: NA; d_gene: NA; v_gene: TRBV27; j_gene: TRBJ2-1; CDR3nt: TGTGCCAGCAGAATACTAGCCGGGTCCTACAATGAGCAGTTCTTC; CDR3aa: CASRILAGSYNEQFF
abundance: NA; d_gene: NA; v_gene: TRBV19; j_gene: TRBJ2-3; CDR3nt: TGTGCCAGTTTGGGGAAGTACACAGATACGCAGTATTTT; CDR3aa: CASLGKYTDTQYF
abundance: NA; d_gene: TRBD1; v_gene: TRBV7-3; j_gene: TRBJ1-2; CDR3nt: TGTGCCAGCAGCCTCGGGGGGACAGGAGATAACTATGGCTACACCTTC; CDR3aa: CASSLGGTGDNYGYTF
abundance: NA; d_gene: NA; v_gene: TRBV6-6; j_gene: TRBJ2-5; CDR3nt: TGTGCCAGCAGTGCCTTCGGCAGACAAGAGACCCAGTACTTC; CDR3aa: CASSAFGRQETQYF
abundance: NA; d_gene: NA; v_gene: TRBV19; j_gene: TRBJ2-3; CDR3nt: TGTGCCAGTGCCACAGGTTACGATACGCAGTATTTT; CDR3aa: CASATGYDTQYF
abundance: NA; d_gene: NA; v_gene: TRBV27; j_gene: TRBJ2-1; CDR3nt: TGTGCCAGCAGTTTAGGAGGGAGGATCGATGAGCAGTTCTTC; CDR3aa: CASSLGGRIDEQFF
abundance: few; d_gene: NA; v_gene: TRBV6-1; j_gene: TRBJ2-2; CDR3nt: TGTGCCAGCATGCGGAACACCGGGGAGCTGTTTTTT; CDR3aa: CASMRNTGELFF
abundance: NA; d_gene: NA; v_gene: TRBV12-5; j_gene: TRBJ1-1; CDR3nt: TGTGCTAGTGCTATGGGGGCGATGAACACTGAAGCTTTCTTT; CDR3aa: CASAMGAMNTEAFF
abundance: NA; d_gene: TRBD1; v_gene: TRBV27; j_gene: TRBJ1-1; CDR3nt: TGTGCCAGCAGTTTTACAGGGGACACTGAAGCTTTCTTT; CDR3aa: CASSFTGDTEAFF
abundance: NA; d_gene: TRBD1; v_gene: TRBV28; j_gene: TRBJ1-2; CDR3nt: TGTGCCAGCAGTAATCCGGGACAGGCTATCTATGGCTACACCTTC; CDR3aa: CASSNPGQAIYGYTF
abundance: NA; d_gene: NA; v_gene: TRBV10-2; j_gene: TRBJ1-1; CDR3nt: TGCGCCAGCACCGAGGGAACGGGCACTGAAGCTTTCTTT; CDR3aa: CASTEGTGTEAFF
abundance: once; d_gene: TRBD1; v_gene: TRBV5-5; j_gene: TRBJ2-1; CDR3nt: TGTGCCAGCAGCTCGGGACAGGGCTACAATGAGCAGTTCTTC; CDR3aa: CASSSGQGYNEQFF
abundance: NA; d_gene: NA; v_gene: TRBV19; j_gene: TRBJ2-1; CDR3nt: TGTGCCAGTAGTCTGACGGGCGGTAATGAGCAGTTCTTC; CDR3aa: CASSLTGGNEQFF
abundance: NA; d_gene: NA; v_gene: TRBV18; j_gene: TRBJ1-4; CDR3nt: TGTGCCAGCTCACCAGTTCCGGGGCCTATCGGGTACGAAAAACTGTTTTTT; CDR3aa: CASSPVPGPIGYEKLFF
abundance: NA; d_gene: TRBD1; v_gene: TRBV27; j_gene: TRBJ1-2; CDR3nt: TGTGCCAGCGGTGAGACAGGGCGCTTAACTATCGATGGCTACACCTTC; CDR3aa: CASGETGRLTIDGYTF
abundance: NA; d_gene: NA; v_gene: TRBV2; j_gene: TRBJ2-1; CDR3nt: TGTGCCAGCAGCTCGGACTCAGGTGAGCAGTTCTTC; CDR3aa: CASSSDSGEQFF
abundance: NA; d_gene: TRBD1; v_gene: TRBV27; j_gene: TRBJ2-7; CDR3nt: TGTGCCAGCAGTATGGACAGGGACTACGAGCAGTACTTC; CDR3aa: CASSMDRDYEQYF
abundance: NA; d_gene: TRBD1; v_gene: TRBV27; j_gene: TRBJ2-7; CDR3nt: TGTGCCAGCAGTTCCTCCGGGACAGTTTCCTACGAGCAGTACTTC; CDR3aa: CASSSSGTVSYEQYF
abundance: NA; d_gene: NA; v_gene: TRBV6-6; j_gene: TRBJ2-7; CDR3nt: TGTGCCAGCAGTTACTCTCCCAAGTCCTACGAGCAGTACTTC; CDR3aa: CASSYSPKSYEQYF
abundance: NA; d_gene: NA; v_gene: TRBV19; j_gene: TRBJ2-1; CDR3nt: TGTGCCAGTAGTATAGTGGGTTCCAATGAGCAGTTCTTC; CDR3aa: CASSIVGSNEQFF
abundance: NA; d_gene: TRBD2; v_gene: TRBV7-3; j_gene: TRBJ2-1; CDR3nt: TGTGCCAGCAGCCTCCTTGGACTAGCGGGGTACAATGAGCAGTTCTTC; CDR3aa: CASSLLGLAGYNEQFF
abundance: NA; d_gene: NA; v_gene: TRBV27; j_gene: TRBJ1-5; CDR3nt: TGTGCCAGCAGTTTATTGGGGGTGCCCCAGCATTTT; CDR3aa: CASSLLGVPQHF
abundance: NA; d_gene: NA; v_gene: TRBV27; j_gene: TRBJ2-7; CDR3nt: TGTGCCAGCAGCCCTTACCGGTTCTACTCATACGAGCAGTACTTC; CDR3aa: CASSPYRFYSYEQYF
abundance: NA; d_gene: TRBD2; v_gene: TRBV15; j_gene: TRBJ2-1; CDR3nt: TGTGCCACCAGCAGAGGACTAGCGGGAGTTCTGTTCTTC; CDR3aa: CATSRGLAGVLFF
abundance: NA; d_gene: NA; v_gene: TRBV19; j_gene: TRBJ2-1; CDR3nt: TGTGCCAGTAGTATTATGCAGGGGAGCTCCTACAATGAGCAGTTCTTC; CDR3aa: CASSIMQGSSYNEQFF
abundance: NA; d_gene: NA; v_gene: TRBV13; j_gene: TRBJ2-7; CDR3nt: TGTGCCAGCAGCCTACTAGGATCGACCTACGAGCAGTACTTC; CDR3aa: CASSLLGSTYEQYF
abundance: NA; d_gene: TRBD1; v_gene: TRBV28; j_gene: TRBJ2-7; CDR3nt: TGTGCCAGCAGTTTACCGGGGACAGCCTATTCCTACGAGCAGTACTTC; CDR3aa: CASSLPGTAYSYEQYF
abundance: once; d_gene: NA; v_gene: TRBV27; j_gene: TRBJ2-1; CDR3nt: TGTGCCAGCAGTTGGGCTGATGAGCAGTTCTTC; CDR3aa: CASSWADEQFF
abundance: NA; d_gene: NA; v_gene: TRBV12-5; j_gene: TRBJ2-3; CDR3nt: TGTGCTAGTGGCTCCGGGACTTCCCACACAGATACGCAGTATTTT; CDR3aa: CASGSGTSHTDTQYF
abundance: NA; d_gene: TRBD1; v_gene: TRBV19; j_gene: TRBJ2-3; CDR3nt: TGTGCCAGTAGTATAAAGACTCAGGGGGCTGCAGATACGCAGTATTTT; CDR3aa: CASSIKTQGAADTQYF
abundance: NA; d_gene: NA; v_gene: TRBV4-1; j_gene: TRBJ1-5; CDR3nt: TGCGCCAGCAGCCAAGGAGCCAGCTACAATCAGCCCCAGCATTTT; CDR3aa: CASSQGASYNQPQHF
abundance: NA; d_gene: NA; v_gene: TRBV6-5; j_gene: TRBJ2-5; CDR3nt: TGTGCCAGCAGTTACTCCGACAGGCCAGAGACCCAGTACTTC; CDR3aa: CASSYSDRPETQYF
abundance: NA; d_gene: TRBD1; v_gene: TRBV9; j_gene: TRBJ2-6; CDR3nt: TGTGCCAGCAGCGCTCAGGACAGGGAGAGGTGGTCTGGGGCCAACGTCCTGACTTTC; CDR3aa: CASSAQDRERWSGANVLTF
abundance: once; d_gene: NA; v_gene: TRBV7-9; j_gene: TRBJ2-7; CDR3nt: TGTGCCAGCAGCTTTCGGGTCACCTACGAGCAGTACTTC; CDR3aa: CASSFRVTYEQYF
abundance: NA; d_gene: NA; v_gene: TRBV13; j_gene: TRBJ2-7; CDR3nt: TGTGCCAGCAGCTTAATGCGACAGGTTTACGAGCAGTACTTC; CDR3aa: CASSLMRQVYEQYF
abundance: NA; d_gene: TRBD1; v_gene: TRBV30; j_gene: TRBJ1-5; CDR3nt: TGTGCCTGGAGTCTGGGACAGGGGCATCAGCCCCAGCATTTT; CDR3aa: CAWSLGQGHQPQHF
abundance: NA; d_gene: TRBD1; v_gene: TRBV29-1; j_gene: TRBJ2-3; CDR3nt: TGCAGCGTTGATACAGGACAGGGCGGCGGAGATACGCAGTATTTT; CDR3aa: CSVDTGQGGGDTQYF
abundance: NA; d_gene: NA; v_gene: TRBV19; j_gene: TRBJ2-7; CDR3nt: TGTGCCAGTAGCCAGACGGGAAACAGGGCCTACGAGCAGTACTTC; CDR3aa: CASSQTGNRAYEQYF
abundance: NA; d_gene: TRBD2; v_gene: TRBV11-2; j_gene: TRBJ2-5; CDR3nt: TGTGCCAGCAGCTTAGTCCCTAGCGGGGGCGACCGGGAGACCCAGTACTTC; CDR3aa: CASSLVPSGGDRETQYF
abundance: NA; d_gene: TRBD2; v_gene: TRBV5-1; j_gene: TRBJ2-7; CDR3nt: TGCGCCAGTACCGGGACTAGCGCATCCTACGAGCAGTACTTC; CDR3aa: CASTGTSASYEQYF
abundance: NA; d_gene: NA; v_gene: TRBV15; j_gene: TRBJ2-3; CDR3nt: TGTGCCACCAGCAGAGATTCTTACGAGGCGAGCACAGATACGCAGTATTTT; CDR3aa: CATSRDSYEASTDTQYF
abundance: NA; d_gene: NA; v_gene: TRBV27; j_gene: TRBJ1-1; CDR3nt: TGTGCCAGCAGTTTACATGGTGTAGGACAGTGGAACACTGAAGCTTTCTTT; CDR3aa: CASSLHGVGQWNTEAFF
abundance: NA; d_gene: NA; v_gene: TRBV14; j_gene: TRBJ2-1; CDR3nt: TGTGCCAGCAGCCTTGGGGGTAACGGCTACAATGAGCAGTTCTTC; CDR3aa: CASSLGGNGYNEQFF
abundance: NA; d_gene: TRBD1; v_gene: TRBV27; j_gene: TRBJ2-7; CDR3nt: TGTGCCAGCCAGCCCGGGACAGGGAATCACGAGCAGTACTTC; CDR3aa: CASQPGTGNHEQYF
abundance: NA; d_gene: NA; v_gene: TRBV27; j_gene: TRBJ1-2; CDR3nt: TGTGCCAGCACGATGGTCCTCGGGGACTATGGCTACACCTTC; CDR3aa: CASTMVLGDYGYTF